Listed below are T cell receptor beta chains from one sample, sequenced in a study of regulatory T cells in long-lasting Graves disease. TCRdb fed the multiplex PCR reads into MiXCR, producing one record per CDR3 protein. The repertoire holds roughly 380,000 distinct CDR3 sequences, 15% to 19% seen once, with 20% to 25% in the top ten. This specimen was peripheral blood mononuclear cells (PBMCs), taken at new diagnosis, from a patient treated with antithyroid drugs. The receptor source for this set is a female donor with Graves disease. Both conserved end residues are part of each CDR3. The D gene is left open where the match is weak. Clone size is stated in some rows and not others, as once, few, many or a class when expanded.

V gene: TRBV19
D gene: TRBD2
clone size: NA
J gene: TRBJ2-1
CDR3 protein: CASSSPRLAGGNEQFF
CDR3 DNA: TGTGCCAGTAGTTCTCCCCGACTAGCGGGAGGCAATGAGCAGTTCTTC

V gene: TRBV6-1
D gene: NA
clone size: NA
J gene: TRBJ1-2
CDR3 protein: CATPKVAGRQGNYGYTF
CDR3 DNA: TGTGCCACCCCCAAGGTGGCAGGGCGGCAGGGGAACTATGGCTACACCTTC

V gene: TRBV12-5
D gene: NA
clone size: many
J gene: TRBJ1-1
CDR3 protein: CASGPPAGEDTEAFF
CDR3 DNA: TGTGCTAGTGGCCCCCCGGCAGGAGAGGACACTGAAGCTTTCTTT

V gene: TRBV6-2/TRBV6-3
D gene: NA
clone size: few
J gene: TRBJ2-1
CDR3 protein: CASSYSQRRQFF
CDR3 DNA: TGTGCCAGCAGTTACTCCCAGAGAAGGCAGTTCTTC

V gene: TRBV7-9
D gene: TRBD2
clone size: few
J gene: TRBJ2-3
CDR3 protein: CASSGTSGSRDTQYF
CDR3 DNA: TGTGCCAGCAGCGGGACTAGCGGGAGTAGAGATACGCAGTATTTT

V gene: TRBV6-5
D gene: NA
clone size: many
J gene: TRBJ1-1
CDR3 protein: CASSYPLHGWNTEAFF
CDR3 DNA: TGTGCCAGCAGTTACCCTCTACACGGATGGAACACTGAAGCTTTCTTT

V gene: TRBV12-3/TRBV12-4
D gene: TRBD1
clone size: many
J gene: TRBJ1-5
CDR3 protein: CASRLTGGNQPQHF
CDR3 DNA: TGTGCCAGCAGACTTACAGGGGGCAATCAGCCCCAGCATTTT

V gene: TRBV9
D gene: TRBD2
clone size: NA
J gene: TRBJ2-3
CDR3 protein: CASSVDASGGTDTQYF
CDR3 DNA: TGTGCCAGCAGCGTAGATGCTAGCGGGGGCACAGATACGCAGTATTTT

V gene: TRBV7-9
D gene: NA
clone size: many
J gene: TRBJ1-1
CDR3 protein: CASSLLDGTEAFF
CDR3 DNA: TGTGCCAGCAGCTTACTTGATGGCACTGAAGCTTTCTTT

V gene: TRBV20-1
D gene: TRBD1
clone size: NA
J gene: TRBJ2-1
CDR3 protein: CSGQGTYNEQFF
CDR3 DNA: TGCAGCGGACAGGGGACATACAATGAGCAGTTCTTC

V gene: TRBV2
D gene: NA
clone size: many
J gene: TRBJ1-1
CDR3 protein: CASSFGQTNTEAFF
CDR3 DNA: TGTGCCAGCAGTTTCGGACAGACCAACACTGAAGCTTTCTTT

V gene: TRBV4-1
D gene: NA
clone size: few
J gene: TRBJ1-5
CDR3 protein: CASSQATSVGQPQHF
CDR3 DNA: TGCGCCAGCAGCCAAGCGACTTCTGTTGGTCAGCCCCAGCATTTT

V gene: TRBV4-1
D gene: NA
clone size: few
J gene: TRBJ2-3
CDR3 protein: CASSQDHPRADTQYF
CDR3 DNA: TGCGCCAGCAGCCAAGACCACCCACGCGCAGATACGCAGTATTTT

V gene: TRBV27
D gene: NA
clone size: many
J gene: TRBJ1-6
CDR3 protein: CASGLVDSGNSPLHF
CDR3 DNA: TGTGCCAGCGGATTGGTCGACAGCGGTAATTCACCCCTCCACTTT

V gene: TRBV4-1
D gene: NA
clone size: many
J gene: TRBJ1-2
CDR3 protein: CASSHPSPELLYGYTF
CDR3 DNA: TGCGCCAGCAGCCACCCCTCACCGGAGCTTCTATATGGCTACACCTTC

V gene: TRBV7-3
D gene: TRBD1
clone size: many
J gene: TRBJ2-2
CDR3 protein: CASSPGQAYTGELFF
CDR3 DNA: TGTGCCAGCAGCCCCGGACAGGCCTACACCGGGGAGCTGTTTTTT

V gene: TRBV3-1
D gene: NA
clone size: many
J gene: TRBJ2-1
CDR3 protein: CASSQETQRSEQFF
CDR3 DNA: TGTGCCAGCAGCCAAGAGACCCAGAGGAGTGAGCAGTTCTTC

V gene: TRBV20-1
D gene: NA
clone size: many
J gene: TRBJ1-3
CDR3 protein: CSAIWAVGNTIYF
CDR3 DNA: TGCAGTGCCATTTGGGCAGTTGGAAACACCATATATTTT

V gene: TRBV6-1
D gene: NA
clone size: NA
J gene: TRBJ1-1
CDR3 protein: CASRGREGNTEAFF
CDR3 DNA: TGTGCCAGCAGAGGCAGGGAGGGGAACACTGAAGCTTTCTTT

V gene: TRBV6-4
D gene: NA
clone size: many
J gene: TRBJ1-1
CDR3 protein: CASSQGLGNTEAFF
CDR3 DNA: TGTGCCAGCAGTCAGGGGCTAGGGAACACTGAAGCTTTCTTT

V gene: TRBV5-5
D gene: NA
clone size: many
J gene: TRBJ1-2
CDR3 protein: CASSLSAGVSNYGYTF
CDR3 DNA: TGTGCCAGCAGCTTGAGTGCGGGGGTATCTAACTATGGCTACACCTTC

V gene: TRBV7-8
D gene: NA
clone size: NA
J gene: TRBJ2-7
CDR3 protein: CASSLAEKEYF
CDR3 DNA: TGTGCCAGCAGCTTAGCGGAAAAGGAGTACTTC

V gene: TRBV7-8
D gene: NA
clone size: many
J gene: TRBJ2-1
CDR3 protein: CASGQTSSYNEQFF
CDR3 DNA: TGTGCCAGCGGACAGACTAGCTCCTACAATGAGCAGTTCTTC

V gene: TRBV6-1
D gene: TRBD1
clone size: many
J gene: TRBJ2-5
CDR3 protein: CASSTYRGPPSETQYF
CDR3 DNA: TGTGCCAGCAGTACATACAGGGGACCACCCTCCGAGACCCAGTACTTC

V gene: TRBV7-7
D gene: TRBD2
clone size: many
J gene: TRBJ2-7
CDR3 protein: CASSPKLAGVYEQYF
CDR3 DNA: TGTGCCAGCAGCCCAAAACTAGCGGGGGTGTACGAGCAGTACTTC

V gene: TRBV7-9
D gene: NA
clone size: few
J gene: TRBJ1-3
CDR3 protein: CASSTTDSGNTIYF
CDR3 DNA: TGTGCCAGCAGCACGACGGACTCTGGAAACACCATATATTTT

V gene: TRBV11-1
D gene: TRBD1
clone size: many
J gene: TRBJ2-3
CDR3 protein: CASSHPGQELLDSTDTQYF
CDR3 DNA: TGTGCCAGCAGCCATCCGGGACAGGAGCTACTAGACAGCACAGATACGCAGTATTTT

V gene: TRBV14
D gene: NA
clone size: NA
J gene: TRBJ2-6
CDR3 protein: CASMPFSGANVLTF
CDR3 DNA: TGTGCCAGCATGCCCTTCTCTGGGGCCAACGTCCTGACTTTC

V gene: TRBV19
D gene: TRBD1
clone size: few
J gene: TRBJ1-2
CDR3 protein: CASSHSGGQGRVGYTF
CDR3 DNA: TGTGCCAGTAGTCACTCCGGGGGACAGGGTCGTGTTGGCTACACCTTC

V gene: TRBV4-3
D gene: NA
clone size: many
J gene: TRBJ2-3
CDR3 protein: CASSQDRGDTQYF
CDR3 DNA: TGCGCCAGCAGCCAAGATAGGGGAGATACGCAGTATTTT

V gene: TRBV20-1
D gene: NA
clone size: many
J gene: TRBJ1-2
CDR3 protein: CSARGGGTQDTF
CDR3 DNA: TGCAGTGCTAGAGGGGGCGGGACACAAGACACCTTC

V gene: TRBV7-2
D gene: NA
clone size: few
J gene: TRBJ2-6
CDR3 protein: CASNPTGANVLTF
CDR3 DNA: TGTGCCAGCAACCCGACGGGGGCCAACGTCCTGACTTTC

V gene: TRBV20-1
D gene: TRBD2
clone size: many
J gene: TRBJ2-1
CDR3 protein: CSAKTSGSIDEQFF
CDR3 DNA: TGCAGTGCTAAAACTAGCGGGAGTATCGATGAGCAGTTCTTC

V gene: TRBV7-9
D gene: TRBD1
clone size: many
J gene: TRBJ1-5
CDR3 protein: CASTPGQGSNQPQHF
CDR3 DNA: TGTGCCAGCACCCCGGGACAGGGGTCCAATCAGCCCCAGCATTTT

V gene: TRBV2
D gene: NA
clone size: NA
J gene: TRBJ2-6
CDR3 protein: CASSLYPKGSGANVLTF
CDR3 DNA: TGTGCCAGCAGTCTATACCCGAAGGGCTCTGGGGCCAACGTCCTGACTTTC

V gene: TRBV6-1
D gene: TRBD1
clone size: NA
J gene: TRBJ2-5
CDR3 protein: CASSEIIGTGLETQYF
CDR3 DNA: TGTGCCAGCAGTGAAATTATCGGGACAGGGCTGGAGACCCAGTACTTC

V gene: TRBV20-1
D gene: NA
clone size: many
J gene: TRBJ1-2
CDR3 protein: CSAPGRQNYGYTF
CDR3 DNA: TGCAGTGCCCCGGGACGGCAGAACTATGGCTACACCTTC

V gene: TRBV12-5
D gene: NA
clone size: many
J gene: TRBJ2-1
CDR3 protein: CASGLREFSRYNEQFF
CDR3 DNA: TGTGCTAGTGGTTTGAGGGAATTCAGTCGTTACAATGAGCAGTTCTTC

V gene: TRBV12-3/TRBV12-4
D gene: TRBD1
clone size: many
J gene: TRBJ2-1
CDR3 protein: CASSFDRGPDNEQFF
CDR3 DNA: TGTGCCAGCAGCTTCGACAGGGGGCCGGACAATGAGCAGTTCTTC

V gene: TRBV29-1
D gene: TRBD1
clone size: NA
J gene: TRBJ2-7
CDR3 protein: CSVVRFGTGAYEQYF
CDR3 DNA: TGCAGCGTCGTTCGGTTCGGGACAGGGGCCTACGAGCAGTACTTC

V gene: TRBV7-9
D gene: NA
clone size: few
J gene: TRBJ2-7
CDR3 protein: CASSPSGRTDYYEQYF
CDR3 DNA: TGTGCCAGCAGCCCCAGTGGGCGGACAGATTACTACGAGCAGTACTTC

V gene: TRBV15
D gene: NA
clone size: few
J gene: TRBJ2-3
CDR3 protein: CATSRDRLVGAGTDTQYF
CDR3 DNA: TGTGCCACCAGCAGAGATCGCCTGGTGGGGGCAGGAACAGATACGCAGTATTTT

V gene: TRBV5-5
D gene: NA
clone size: NA
J gene: TRBJ1-4
CDR3 protein: CASSRATFDTNEKLFF
CDR3 DNA: TGTGCCAGCAGCCGAGCCACCTTTGACACTAATGAAAAACTGTTTTTT

V gene: TRBV2
D gene: NA
clone size: NA
J gene: TRBJ1-2
CDR3 protein: CASGPGQTNYGYTF
CDR3 DNA: TGTGCCAGCGGACCGGGACAAACTAACTATGGCTACACCTTC

V gene: TRBV4-1
D gene: TRBD1
clone size: many
J gene: TRBJ2-1
CDR3 protein: CASSAPGQTREEQFF
CDR3 DNA: TGCGCCAGCAGCGCCCCGGGACAGACAAGGGAAGAGCAGTTCTTC

V gene: TRBV29-1
D gene: TRBD2
clone size: many
J gene: TRBJ2-7
CDR3 protein: CSVELAGVVYEQYF
CDR3 DNA: TGCAGCGTTGAACTAGCGGGAGTGGTTTACGAGCAGTACTTC

V gene: TRBV7-3
D gene: TRBD2
clone size: NA
J gene: TRBJ2-3
CDR3 protein: CASSVTGGRTDTQYF
CDR3 DNA: TGTGCCAGCAGCGTTACAGGCGGGAGAACAGATACGCAGTATTTT

V gene: TRBV6-1
D gene: NA
clone size: NA
J gene: TRBJ1-1
CDR3 protein: CASSPRAFF
CDR3 DNA: TGTGCCAGCAGCCCCCGGGCTTTCTTT

V gene: TRBV6-2/TRBV6-3
D gene: NA
clone size: many
J gene: TRBJ2-7
CDR3 protein: CASSYAGGPANTYEQYF
CDR3 DNA: TGTGCCAGCAGTTACGCAGGTGGGCCAGCCAATACCTACGAGCAGTACTTC

V gene: TRBV18
D gene: NA
clone size: NA
J gene: TRBJ2-5
CDR3 protein: CASSTTHQETQYF
CDR3 DNA: TGTGCCAGCTCCACAACGCACCAAGAGACCCAGTACTTC

V gene: TRBV12-3/TRBV12-4
D gene: TRBD1
clone size: NA
J gene: TRBJ1-3
CDR3 protein: CASSWTGRSGNTIYF
CDR3 DNA: TGTGCCAGCAGTTGGACAGGGCGTTCTGGAAACACCATATATTTT

V gene: TRBV5-1
D gene: NA
clone size: NA
J gene: TRBJ1-1
CDR3 protein: CASSLGVVGTEAFF
CDR3 DNA: TGCGCCAGCAGCCTTGGCGTGGTGGGGACTGAAGCTTTCTTT

V gene: TRBV29-1
D gene: NA
clone size: many
J gene: TRBJ2-7
CDR3 protein: CSVVRGSLDEQYF
CDR3 DNA: TGCAGCGTTGTAAGAGGGAGTCTGGACGAGCAGTACTTC

V gene: TRBV7-2
D gene: TRBD2
clone size: many
J gene: TRBJ2-7
CDR3 protein: CASSPSSGRAYEQYF
CDR3 DNA: TGTGCCAGCAGCCCGTCTAGCGGGAGGGCCTACGAGCAGTACTTC

V gene: TRBV9
D gene: TRBD2
clone size: few
J gene: TRBJ2-1
CDR3 protein: CASSVPREGTSGYNEQFF
CDR3 DNA: TGTGCCAGCAGCGTCCCCCGCGAGGGGACTAGCGGTTACAATGAGCAGTTCTTC

V gene: TRBV20-1
D gene: TRBD2
clone size: many
J gene: TRBJ2-7
CDR3 protein: CSASRAGRSSYEQYF
CDR3 DNA: TGCAGTGCTAGTCGAGCCGGGAGGAGCTCCTACGAGCAGTACTTC

V gene: TRBV12-3/TRBV12-4
D gene: NA
clone size: many
J gene: TRBJ2-2
CDR3 protein: CASSPHRNTGELFF
CDR3 DNA: TGTGCCAGCAGTCCCCATCGGAACACCGGGGAGCTGTTTTTT